A selection of T cell receptor beta chains follows, all from one sample in a study of blood T cell repertoires in COVID-19. Generated by immunoSEQ multiplex PCR, the TCRdb table keeps only in-frame clones and is missing some. The table lists approximately 130,000 clones, around nine tenths of them singletons. The sample comprised peripheral blood. These receptors all stem from a human donor in a cohort sampled during active COVID-19. The CDR3 runs from the conserved cysteine through the conserved F or W. A D gene is named only where the DNA matches it firmly. The size field is filled for only some rows; it gives once, few, many or a size class.

TGTGCCAGCAGCCAAGATTATAGCGGGGGTTACACCGGGGAGCTGTTTTTT,CASSQDYSGGYTGELFF,TRBV3-1/TRBV3-2,NA,TRBJ2-2,TRBD2
TGTGCCAGCAGCTGGACTAGCTCCGAGCAGTACTTC,CASSWTSSEQYF,TRBV7-9,medium-sized,TRBJ2-7,TRBD2
TGTGCCAGCAGGAGGGAGGCGGAAGGCTACACCTTC,CASRREAEGYTF,TRBV7-9,NA,TRBJ1-2,NA
TGTGCCAGCAGCCCCCTAGCGGGAGGGCCTAGGTCCTACAATGAGCAGTTCTTC,CASSPLAGGPRSYNEQFF,TRBV28,NA,TRBJ2-1,TRBD2
TGTGCCAGCAGTTCCCTCCTTACTAGCGCATACATGGGTGGCGGGGAGCTGTTTTTT,CASSSLLTSAYMGGGELFF,TRBV28,once,TRBJ2-2,TRBD2
TGTGCCAGACAGGAGGGGTCGGAGGGTGAAGCTTTCTTT,CARQEGSEGEAFF,TRBV27,NA,TRBJ1-1,NA
TGTGCCAGCAGCTTAGCGGTATTAGCGGGGGAGGGAGATACGCAGTATTTT,CASSLAVLAGEGDTQYF,TRBV7-8,NA,TRBJ2-3,TRBD2
TGTGCCTGGAGTGCGATCAGGGGAAACATTCAGTACTTC,CAWSAIRGNIQYF,TRBV30,NA,TRBJ2-4,NA
TGTGCCAGCAGCGTTAGCGGGAACCCTATGGTGGAGCAGTTCTTC,CASSVSGNPMVEQFF,TRBV9,NA,TRBJ2-1,TRBD2
TGTGCCAGCAGCTTAGATCTAGGGGGCTCTGGGGCCAACGTCCTGACTTTC,CASSLDLGGSGANVLTF,TRBV11-2,NA,TRBJ2-6,NA
TGCAGCGCCGAGAGCCCGAAAAGCAATGAGCAGTTCTTC,CSAESPKSNEQFF,TRBV29-1,NA,TRBJ2-1,NA
TGTGCCAGCAGCTCCAATCTTCTCAGGGGCACAGATACGCAGTATTTT,CASSSNLLRGTDTQYF,TRBV5-5,NA,TRBJ2-3,NA
TGCGCCAGCAGCTTGGTCGGACAGGGGGCAAACATTCAGTACTTC,CASSLVGQGANIQYF,TRBV5-1,NA,TRBJ2-4,TRBD1
TGTGCCAGCAGGGCCGACGCGGGGACAGGGACGGGGGCCTCCTACGAGCAGTACTTC,CASRADAGTGTGASYEQYF,TRBV2,once,TRBJ2-7,TRBD1
TGTGCCAGCAGACCGGAGGGGAGGGGCCGGGCCCACGAGCAGTACTTC,CASRPEGRGRAHEQYF,TRBV7-9,NA,TRBJ2-7,TRBD2
TGCGCCAGCAGTTCAGGACAGAACACTGAAGCTTTCTTT,CASSSGQNTEAFF,TRBV5-1,few,TRBJ1-1,NA
TGTGCCAGCTCCACCCTAGGACAGAGCAATCAGCCCCAGCATTTT,CASSTLGQSNQPQHF,TRBV6-5,NA,TRBJ1-5,NA
TGTGCCGGCAGCCTGGATAAGGGGGCTGACTCTGAAGCTTTCTTT,CAGSLDKGADSEAFF,TRBV7-8,NA,TRBJ1-1,TRBD1
TGCAGCGTTGAAGAGATCAGACTCCAGAACACTGAAGCTTTCTTT,CSVEEIRLQNTEAFF,TRBV29-1,once,TRBJ1-1,NA
TGTGCCAGCAGCTTTTACGCCAGCGGGGTCAGCTCCTACGAGCAGTACTTC,CASSFYASGVSSYEQYF,TRBV5-5,NA,TRBJ2-7,TRBD2
TGCGCCAGCAGCCTCACACCAGGGGGGTGGAACACTGAAGCTTTCTTT,CASSLTPGGWNTEAFF,TRBV4-1,few,TRBJ1-1,TRBD1
TGTGCCTGGACTATCCGGGACAGGGGATATTCACCCCTCCACTTT,CAWTIRDRGYSPLHF,TRBV30,NA,TRBJ1-6,TRBD1
TGTGCCAGCAGCCGACCTGGGGGGCGGGGACAGGGGAGCTACACCTTC,CASSRPGGRGQGSYTF,TRBV7-9,once,TRBJ1-2,TRBD1
TGTGCCAGCAGAGGACGGACAGAACCAGAAAAACTGTTTTTT,CASRGRTEPEKLFF,TRBV6-5,NA,TRBJ1-4,NA
TGTGCCATCAGGGCGCAGGGGGCAGGCACCGGGGAGCTGTTTTTT,CAIRAQGAGTGELFF,TRBV10-3,NA,TRBJ2-2,TRBD1
TGTGCCAGTAGTATGGGCAGGGGCTTGAACACTGAAGCTTTCTTT,CASSMGRGLNTEAFF,TRBV19,once,TRBJ1-1,NA
TGTGCCAGCAGCCCCGCCCCGGAGGACTATGGCTACACCTTC,CASSPAPEDYGYTF,TRBV11-2,NA,TRBJ1-2,NA
TGTGCAAGTCGCTGCGGATACAGGCCCCGTCCTGAAGCTTTCTTT,CASRCGYRPRPEAFF,TRBV12-2,NA,TRBJ1-1,NA
TGTGCCAGCAATGAGCGGGGCTACACAGATACGCAGTATTTT,CASNERGYTDTQYF,TRBV9,NA,TRBJ2-3,TRBD2
TGTGCCAGCAGCTCTGGACTAGCGGGCTACAATGAGCAGTTCTTC,CASSSGLAGYNEQFF,TRBV11-1,NA,TRBJ2-1,TRBD2
TGTGCCAGCAGCCCTCAACGGGAAGCTTTCTTT,CASSPQREAFF,TRBV9,NA,TRBJ1-1,NA
TGTGCCAGCAGTTACTCCGGGGGTACACCAAACTACGAGCAGTACTTC,CASSYSGGTPNYEQYF,TRBV6-5,NA,TRBJ2-7,NA
TGTGCCAGCATTCCGGGGGGAGGTTATGGCTACACCTTC,CASIPGGGYGYTF,TRBV6-5,NA,TRBJ1-2,NA
TGCGCCAGCAGTGAGGCCCTAGTCGAGCAGTACTTC,CASSEALVEQYF,TRBV10-2,NA,TRBJ2-7,NA
TGCGCCAGCAGCCAAGCTACCCTTAACACTGAAGCTTTCTTT,CASSQATLNTEAFF,TRBV4-1,once,TRBJ1-1,NA
TGTGCCAGCAGCCAAAGCGGGGTCGGGGCTAGCGGGAGCTCAGATACGCAGTATTTT,CASSQSGVGASGSSDTQYF,TRBV3-1/TRBV3-2,NA,TRBJ2-3,TRBD2
TGTGCCAGCAGTTTTTTTGGCGAGACCCAGTACTTC,CASSFFGETQYF,TRBV12-3/TRBV12-4,NA,TRBJ2-5,NA
TGTGCCAGCAGTCCTCGGGGACAGGACAAAGAGACCCAGTACTTC,CASSPRGQDKETQYF,TRBV28,NA,TRBJ2-5,TRBD1
TGTGCCAGCAGCTTGGGAGGGAGCCTGGGCAATGAGCAGTTCTTC,CASSLGGSLGNEQFF,TRBV5-5,few,TRBJ2-1,NA
TGTGCCAGCAGTCCCCGACAGGTAGAGACCCAGTACTTC,CASSPRQVETQYF,TRBV6-6,few,TRBJ2-5,NA
TGTGCCAGCAGCTTAGCGCGGGGTTTAGTCGAAGCTTTCTTT,CASSLARGLVEAFF,TRBV7-9,many,TRBJ1-1,NA
TGTGCCAGCAGTCCCCGGACTAGCGGCTTCACAGATACGCAGTATTTT,CASSPRTSGFTDTQYF,TRBV27,NA,TRBJ2-3,TRBD2
TGTGCCAGCGGGGGTAGGGGAGGCACTGAAGCTTTCTTT,CASGGRGGTEAFF,TRBV27,NA,TRBJ1-1,NA
TGTGCCAGCTTACGGGGGGGCTACAATGAGCAGTTCTTC,CASLRGGYNEQFF,TRBV2,NA,TRBJ2-1,TRBD2
TGTGCCAGCATGAGAGGCGTGGCCAACGTCCTGACTTTC,CASMRGVANVLTF,TRBV2,NA,TRBJ2-6,NA